One T cell receptor (beta chain) is described in this entry. The data were produced by immunoSEQ multiplex PCR, yet TCRdb's version contains in-frame clones alone and is incomplete. The sample carries roughly 100,000 clones, 70% to 75% recorded once. This sample stems from a study of CD8 T cell repertoires and HIV-1 epitope variants. About the research overall: Controls were a CMV, EBV and flu peptide pool, Ebola AY9 negative control, and no-peptide well. An uncultured baseline aliquot held 1M T cells. Epitopes were three Gag families plus Nef HW9 and YT9.

Trimming removed 5 bases from V and 6 bases from J, with 17 bases in between. The CDR3 is 15 residues long. Germline CDR1 GTSNPN, CDR2 SVGIG (reference sequence). The chain employs TRBV30 and TRBJ1-6; TRBD1 might be the D (6 bases). The receptor comes from a male donor with HIV. Specimen: uncultured baseline CD8+ T cells from peripheral blood mononuclear cells (PBMCs). The chain's CDR3 is CAWALGGHLNSPLHF. CDR3 DNA: TGTGCCTGGGCCCTCGGGGGCCACCTTAATTCACCCCTCCACTTT.